Sequencing of this T cell receptor beta chain was carried out in a study of shared clonotypes between healthy human individuals. The study ran the assay at deep level. For each subset, genomic DNA was distributed in equal portions over several immunoSEQ plates. TCRdb's table, derived via immunoSEQ multiplex PCR, lists solely in-frame clones and lacks some. The sample includes roughly 1,100,000 clones, around four fifths of them seen just once. CDR1 and CDR2 (germline): LNHDA, SQIVND (reference sequence). Trimming took off 4 bases at V and 4 bases at J, with 10 bases between the two ends. The CDR3 has 13 amino acids.

This sequence joins TRBV19 and TRBJ1-1, with a possible D match to TRBD1 (6 bases). The source is a man aged 18 to 29 in good health. Sequenced sample: memory CD4+ T cells sorted from blood. Subset described: CD45RA-negative fraction. The CDR3 spells CASSTQGSTEAFF. The CDR3 coding sequence is TGTGCCAGTAGTACTCAGGGGAGCACTGAAGCTTTCTTT.